A selection of T cell receptor beta chains follows, all from one sample in a study of Graves' ophthalmopathy and Graves' hyperthyroidism. MiXCR, applied by TCRdb to the multiplex PCR reads, yields one record per CDR3 protein. The sample records roughly 420,000 distinct CDR3 sequences, around 20% being singletons. The specimen was peripheral blood. All receptors derive from a woman in her late teens or twenties with stable Graves' hyperthyroidism. Each CDR3 is given with its conserved first and last residue. D genes are given only for firm matches. Size values are once, few and many counts, or a class for expanded clones, and some rows have none.

>TRBV19|TRBJ1-5|.|many
TGTGCCAGTAGTATAGATCGTCAAAATCAGCCCCAGCATTTT
CASSIDRQNQPQHF
>TRBV13|TRBJ2-2|TRBD1|.
TGTGCCAGCAGCTTAGGGGGGACAGCGAACACCGGGGAGCTGTTTTTT
CASSLGGTANTGELFF
>TRBV4-1|TRBJ1-5|.|.
TGCGCCAGCAGCCAAGATTGGGCAGGGAATAGCAATCAGCCCCAGCATTTT
CASSQDWAGNSNQPQHF
>TRBV12-3/TRBV12-4|TRBJ1-1|.|many
TGTGCCAGCAGTACTGCCCGGAGAGCTACTGAAGCTTTCTTT
CASSTARRATEAFF
>TRBV2|TRBJ2-5|.|.
TGTGCCAGCGCGGAGGGGGGCGGGGGACTCCAAGAGACCCAGTACTTC
CASAEGGGGLQETQYF
>TRBV20-1|TRBJ2-7|.|.
TGCAGTGCTAGTGACACACGTTCCTACGAGCAGTACTTC
CSASDTRSYEQYF
>TRBV28|TRBJ2-7|.|many
TGTGCCAGCAGTTTTGGACAGATCAACTACTACGAGCAGTACTTC
CASSFGQINYYEQYF
>TRBV9|TRBJ1-1|.|many
TGTGCCAGCAGCTACCGGGCAGACGACACTGAAGCTTTCTTT
CASSYRADDTEAFF
>TRBV6-1|TRBJ1-1|.|many
TGTGCCAGCAGTGGAGGGGCGGTGAACACTGAAGCTTTCTTT
CASSGGAVNTEAFF
>TRBV12-3/TRBV12-4|TRBJ1-2|TRBD1|.
TGTGCCAGCGCCCTGGGGACAGGGGAAGGCTACACCTTC
CASALGTGEGYTF
>TRBV12-3/TRBV12-4|TRBJ1-1|.|.
TGTGCCAGCAAGGTCGAGGGGTTGGACACTGAAGCTTTCTTT
CASKVEGLDTEAFF
>TRBV28|TRBJ1-2|.|.
TGTGCCAGCAGTGCGGGGCTGGGGAGGCTAGCTAACTATGGCTACACCTTC
CASSAGLGRLANYGYTF
>TRBV30|TRBJ2-7|TRBD2|many
TGTGCCTGGAGGTGGCCAGCGGGACGGCACGAGCAGTACTTC
CAWRWPAGRHEQYF
>TRBV2|TRBJ1-2|.|.
TGTGCCAGCAGTTACCAGGACGGCTATGGCTACACCTTC
CASSYQDGYGYTF
>TRBV4-2|TRBJ2-5|.|many
TGTGCCAGCAGCCAAGAACAGTACCAAGAGACCCAGTACTTC
CASSQEQYQETQYF
>TRBV30|TRBJ1-1|TRBD1|.
TGTGCCTGGAGTAGGGGGCCGGACACTGAAGCTTTCTTT
CAWSRGPDTEAFF
>TRBV20-1|TRBJ1-2|.|many
TGCAGCGCAGTGATAGGGACCTACACCTTC
CSAVIGTYTF
>TRBV18|TRBJ2-2|.|few
TGTGCCAGCTCACCCGAGCTCGACGGGGAGCTGTTTTTT
CASSPELDGELFF
>TRBV12-3/TRBV12-4|TRBJ1-2|.|many
TGTGCCAGCAGTTCGAACTCCGGCCCGACATCAGGGGGCTACACCTTC
CASSSNSGPTSGGYTF
>TRBV7-9|TRBJ2-7|TRBD1|few
TGTGCCAGCAGCTCTATGGGACAGGGGACGCACGAGCAGTACTTC
CASSSMGQGTHEQYF
>TRBV15|TRBJ1-2|.|many
TGTGCCACCAGCAGAGGCGGAGGGGATCGAAAAGCTAACTATGGCTACACCTTC
CATSRGGGDRKANYGYTF
>TRBV30|TRBJ2-7|.|.
TGTGCCTGGAGTGACCCTCGGAGGAGCTCCTACGAGCAGTACTTC
CAWSDPRRSSYEQYF
>TRBV7-9|TRBJ2-2|TRBD1|.
TGTGCCAGCAGCCCGAGGACAGGGGACGGGGAGCTGTTTTTT
CASSPRTGDGELFF
>TRBV15|TRBJ1-5|TRBD1|many
TGTGCCACCAGCGGCTCTGACAGGGGGAGCAATCAGCCCCAGCATTTT
CATSGSDRGSNQPQHF
>TRBV2|TRBJ1-2|.|many
TGTGCCAGCAGTGATTCGGGGGTTAAAGGAGGCTACACCTTC
CASSDSGVKGGYTF
>TRBV4-3|TRBJ1-2|.|few
TGCGCCAGCAGCCGCCCCGGAGGGAACTATGGCTACACCTTC
CASSRPGGNYGYTF
>TRBV5-6|TRBJ2-7|.|.
TGTGCCAGCCGTAGGGGGACATCCTCCCACGAGCAGTACTTC
CASRRGTSSHEQYF
>TRBV5-1|TRBJ2-2|TRBD2|few
TGCGCCAGCAGCTTCACGGGAGGCGTCACCGGGGAGCTGTTTTTT
CASSFTGGVTGELFF
>TRBV7-9|TRBJ1-1|.|many
TGTGCCAGCAGCCCCGGACTGGAAGCTTTCTTT
CASSPGLEAFF
>TRBV5-1|TRBJ1-2|.|many
TGCGCCAGCAGCTCAGGAGATGGGCTACCCCACTATGGCTACACCTTC
CASSSGDGLPHYGYTF
>TRBV12-3/TRBV12-4|TRBJ2-7|TRBD1|.
TGTGCCACCGGGACAGATCCCTACGAGCAGTACTTC
CATGTDPYEQYF
>TRBV2|TRBJ1-2|TRBD1|many
TGTGCCAGCAGGGGCAGGGGGTTATTTGGCTACACCTTC
CASRGRGLFGYTF
>TRBV2|TRBJ2-5|.|.
TGTGCCAGCAGAAGCAACAGGGCGGAAGAGACCCAGTACTTC
CASRSNRAEETQYF
>TRBV25-1|TRBJ2-5|.|.
TGTGCCAGCAGCCGGCCTAGGGGAGAGACCCAGTACTTC
CASSRPRGETQYF
>TRBV12-3/TRBV12-4|TRBJ2-7|TRBD2|many
TGTGCCAGCAGTTTAGAGCGGGAGTCCTACGAGCAGTACTTC
CASSLERESYEQYF
>TRBV24-1|TRBJ2-5|.|many
TGTGCCACCAGTGATTATCATGATAGGGAGGAGACCCAGTACTTC
CATSDYHDREETQYF
>TRBV29-1|TRBJ1-2|.|many
TGCAGCGCTGTGGCTGGAGACAACTATGGCTACACCTTC
CSAVAGDNYGYTF